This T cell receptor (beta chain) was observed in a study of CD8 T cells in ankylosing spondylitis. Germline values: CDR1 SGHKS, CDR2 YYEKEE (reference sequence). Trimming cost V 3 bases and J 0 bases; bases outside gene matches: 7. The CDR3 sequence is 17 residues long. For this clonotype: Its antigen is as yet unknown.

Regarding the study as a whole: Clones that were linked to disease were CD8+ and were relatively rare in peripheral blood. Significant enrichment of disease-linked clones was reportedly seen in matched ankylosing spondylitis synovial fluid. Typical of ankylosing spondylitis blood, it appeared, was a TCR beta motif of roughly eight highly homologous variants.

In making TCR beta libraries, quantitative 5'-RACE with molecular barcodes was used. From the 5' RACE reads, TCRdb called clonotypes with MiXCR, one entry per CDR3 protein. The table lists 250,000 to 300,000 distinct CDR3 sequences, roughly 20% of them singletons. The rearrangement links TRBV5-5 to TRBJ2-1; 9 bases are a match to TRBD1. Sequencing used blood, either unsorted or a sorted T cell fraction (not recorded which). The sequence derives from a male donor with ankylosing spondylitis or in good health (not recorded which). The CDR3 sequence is CASSWTGARGSYNEQFF. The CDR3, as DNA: TGTGCCAGCAGCTGGACAGGGGCTCGAGGCTCCTACAATGAGCAGTTCTTC.